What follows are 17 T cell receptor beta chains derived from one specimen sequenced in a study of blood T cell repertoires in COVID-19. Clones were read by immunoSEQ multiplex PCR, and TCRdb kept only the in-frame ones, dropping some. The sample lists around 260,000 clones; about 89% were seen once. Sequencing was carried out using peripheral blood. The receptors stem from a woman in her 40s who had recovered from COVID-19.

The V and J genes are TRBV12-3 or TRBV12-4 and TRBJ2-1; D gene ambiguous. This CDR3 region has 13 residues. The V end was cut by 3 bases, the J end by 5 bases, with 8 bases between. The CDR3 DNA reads TGTGCCAGCAGTTTTTTAGAAAACAATGAGCAGTTCTTC. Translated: CASSFLENNEQFF.

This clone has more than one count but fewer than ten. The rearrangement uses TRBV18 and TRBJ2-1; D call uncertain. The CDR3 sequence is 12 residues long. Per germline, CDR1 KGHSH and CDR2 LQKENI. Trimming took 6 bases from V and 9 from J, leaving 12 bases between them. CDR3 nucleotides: TGTGCCAGCTCCCCTAAAGGCGGTGAGCAGTTCTTC. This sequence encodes CASSPKGGEQFF.

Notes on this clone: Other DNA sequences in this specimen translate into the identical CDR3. CDR3 coding DNA: TGTGCCAGCAGTTTATCAAGGGGTAGCAATCAGCCCCAGCATTTT. Protein product: CASSLSRGSNQPQHF. This chain links TRBV27 with TRBJ1-5; D is perhaps TRBD1 (5 bases). V was clipped by 0 bases and J by 0 bases, with 6 bases between them. This CDR3 contains 15 residues. Germline V gives CDR1 MNHEY, CDR2 SMNVEV (reference sequence).

CDR3 amino acids: CASSQTLGSYNEQFF. CDR3 in DNA: TGTGCCAGCAGCCAAACTCTCGGCTCCTACAATGAGCAGTTCTTC. The rearrangement uses TRBV7-9 and TRBJ2-1; D is ambiguous. Trimming took 5 bases from V and 0 from J, leaving 11 bases between them. CDR1 SEHNR and CDR2 FQNEAQ come from the germline V gene (reference sequence). This CDR3 has 15 residues. The variable domain in full, with the rest retrieved from reference TRBV7-9 and TRBJ2-1, is DTGVSQNPRHKITKRGQNVTFRCDPISEHNRLYWYRQTLGQGPEFLTYFQNEAQLEKSRLLSDRFSAERPKGSFSTLEIQRTEQGDSAMYLCASSQTLGSYNEQFFGPGTRLTVL.

The CDR3 spells CASQRASVEQFF. The DNA of the CDR3 is TGTGCGAGTCAGCGGGCTAGCGTGGAGCAGTTCTTC. This sequence joins TRBV7-9 and TRBJ2-1; D is perhaps TRBD2 (6 bases). The CDR3 length is 12 residues. CDR1 and CDR2 from the germline V gene are SEHNR and FQNEAQ (reference sequence).

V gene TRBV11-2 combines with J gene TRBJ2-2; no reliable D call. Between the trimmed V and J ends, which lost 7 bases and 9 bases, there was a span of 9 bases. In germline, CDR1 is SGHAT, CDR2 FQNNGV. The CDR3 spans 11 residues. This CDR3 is CASTHGRELFF. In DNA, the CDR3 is TGTGCCAGCACCCACGGTAGGGAGCTGTTTTTT.

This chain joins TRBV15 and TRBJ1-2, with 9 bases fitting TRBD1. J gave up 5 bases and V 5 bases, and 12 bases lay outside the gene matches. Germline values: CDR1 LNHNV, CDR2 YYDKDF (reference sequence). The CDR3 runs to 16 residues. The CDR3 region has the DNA TGTGCCACCAGCTCAGGGGGCACAGGGGGCCTATATGGCTACACCTTC. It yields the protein CATSSGGTGGLYGYTF.

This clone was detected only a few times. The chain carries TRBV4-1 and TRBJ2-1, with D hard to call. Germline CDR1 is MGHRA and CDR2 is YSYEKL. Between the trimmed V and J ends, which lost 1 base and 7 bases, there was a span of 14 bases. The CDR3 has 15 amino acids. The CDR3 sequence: CASSQVISAGNEQFF. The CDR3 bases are TGCGCCAGCAGCCAAGTAATCTCGGCCGGGAATGAGCAGTTCTTC.

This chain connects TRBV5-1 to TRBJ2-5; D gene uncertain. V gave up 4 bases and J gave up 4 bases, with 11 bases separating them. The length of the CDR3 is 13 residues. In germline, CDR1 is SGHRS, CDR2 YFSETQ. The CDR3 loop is CASSPNFGETQYF. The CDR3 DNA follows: TGCGCCAGCAGCCCCAACTTTGGAGAGACCCAGTACTTC.

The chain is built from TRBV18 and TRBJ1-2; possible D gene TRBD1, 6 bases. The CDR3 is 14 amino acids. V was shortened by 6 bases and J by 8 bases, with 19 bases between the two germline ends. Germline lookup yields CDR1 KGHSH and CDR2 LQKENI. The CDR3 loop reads CASSPPGGASGYTF. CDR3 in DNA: TGTGCCAGCTCCCCTCCTGGGGGGGCGAGCGGCTACACCTTC.

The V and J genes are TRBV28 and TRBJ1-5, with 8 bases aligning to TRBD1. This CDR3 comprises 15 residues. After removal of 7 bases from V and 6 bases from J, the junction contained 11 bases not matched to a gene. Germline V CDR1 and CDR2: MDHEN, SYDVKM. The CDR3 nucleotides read TGTGCCAGCATTAACGGACAGGGTTCTGGTCAGCCCCAGCATTTT. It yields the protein CASINGQGSGQPQHF.

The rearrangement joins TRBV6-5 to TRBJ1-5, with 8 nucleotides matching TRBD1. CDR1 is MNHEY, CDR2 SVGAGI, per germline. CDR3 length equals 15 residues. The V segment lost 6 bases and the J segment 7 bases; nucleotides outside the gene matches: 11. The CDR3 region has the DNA TGTGCCAGCAGCGAGACAGGGGCCTCGGGACAGCCCCAGCATTTT. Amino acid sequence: CASSETGASGQPQHF.

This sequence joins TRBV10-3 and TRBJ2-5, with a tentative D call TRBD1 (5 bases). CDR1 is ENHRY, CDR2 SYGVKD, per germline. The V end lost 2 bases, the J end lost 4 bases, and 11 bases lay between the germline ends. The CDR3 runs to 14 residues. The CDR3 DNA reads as TGTGCCATCAGTGAGAAGGGGCCGCGAGAGACCCAGTACTTC. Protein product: CAISEKGPRETQYF.

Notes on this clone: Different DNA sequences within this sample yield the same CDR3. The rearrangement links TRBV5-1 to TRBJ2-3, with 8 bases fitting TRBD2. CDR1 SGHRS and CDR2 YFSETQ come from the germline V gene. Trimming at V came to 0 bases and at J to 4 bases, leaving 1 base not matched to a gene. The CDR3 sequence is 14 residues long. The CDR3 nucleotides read TGCGCCAGCAGCTTGGAAGCGGGGGCAGATACGCAGTATTTT. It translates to CASSLEAGADTQYF.

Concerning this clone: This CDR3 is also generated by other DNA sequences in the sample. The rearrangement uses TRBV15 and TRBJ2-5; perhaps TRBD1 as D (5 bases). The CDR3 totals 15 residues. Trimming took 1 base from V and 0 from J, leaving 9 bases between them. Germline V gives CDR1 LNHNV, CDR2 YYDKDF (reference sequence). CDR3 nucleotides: TGTGCCACCAGCAGAGGGGGCCGGTACCAAGAGACCCAGTACTTC. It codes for CATSRGGRYQETQYF.

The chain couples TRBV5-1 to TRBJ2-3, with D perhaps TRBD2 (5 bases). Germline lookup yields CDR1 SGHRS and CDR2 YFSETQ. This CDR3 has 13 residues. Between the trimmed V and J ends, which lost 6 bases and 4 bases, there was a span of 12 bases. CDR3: CASTDRGPDTQYF. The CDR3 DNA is TGCGCCAGCACTGACCGGGGTCCAGATACGCAGTATTTT.

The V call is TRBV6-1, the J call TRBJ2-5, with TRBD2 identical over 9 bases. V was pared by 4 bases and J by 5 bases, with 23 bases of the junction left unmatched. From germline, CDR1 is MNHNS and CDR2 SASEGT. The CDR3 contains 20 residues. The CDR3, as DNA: TGTGCCAGCAGTGTCGAAAGGCGGCGGGGGGGCCGTCCGCGCCAGGAGACCCAGTACTTC. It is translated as CASSVERRRGGRPRQETQYF.